The TCR beta chain described here comes from a study of blood T cells in healthy people across ages. General observations from the study: Per million T cells, TCR beta diversity dropped roughly linearly as age increased.

CDR3 length equals 13 residues. Trimming removed 6 bases at V and 0 bases at J, with 6 bases between. Primed by a sample-barcoded 5' primer and a J-beta primer mix, a second PCR proceeded for roughly 6 to 12 cycles. TCRdb fed the 5' RACE reads into MiXCR, producing one record per CDR3 protein. The sample gives fewer than 900,000 distinct CDR3 sequences, 35% to 40% of which show up once; 13% is in the top ten. In its sample, this clonotype was seen many times. Its antigen is unidentified. Per individual sample, total RNA of at least 5.5 micrograms was extracted. The sample was blood. This sequence joins TRBV12-3 or TRBV12-4 and TRBJ1-5; D remains unclear. The source is a young man in good health. CDR3: CASSLNSNQPQHF. CDR3 coding DNA: TGTGCCAGCAGCTTAAATAGCAATCAGCCCCAGCATTTT.